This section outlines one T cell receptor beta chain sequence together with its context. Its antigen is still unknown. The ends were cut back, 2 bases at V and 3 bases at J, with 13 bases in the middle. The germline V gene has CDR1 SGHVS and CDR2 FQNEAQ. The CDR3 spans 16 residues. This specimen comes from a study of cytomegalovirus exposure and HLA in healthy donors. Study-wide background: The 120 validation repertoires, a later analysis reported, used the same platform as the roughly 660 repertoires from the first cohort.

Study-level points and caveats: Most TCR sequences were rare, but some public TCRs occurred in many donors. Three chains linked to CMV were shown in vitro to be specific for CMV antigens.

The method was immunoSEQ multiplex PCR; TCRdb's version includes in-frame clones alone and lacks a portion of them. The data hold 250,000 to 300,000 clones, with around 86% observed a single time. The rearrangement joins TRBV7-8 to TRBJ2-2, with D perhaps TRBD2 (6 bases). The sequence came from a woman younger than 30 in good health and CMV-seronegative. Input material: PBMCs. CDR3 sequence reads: CASSLKAEGHTGELFF. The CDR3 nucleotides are TGTGCCAGCAGCTTAAAAGCGGAGGGCCACACCGGGGAGCTGTTTTTT.